The sequence of this T cell receptor beta chain was determined in a study of CD8 T cells in Susac syndrome. The RNA input was roughly 0.45 to 1 ug, and it was reverse transcribed with random hexamers. One entry per CDR3 protein results from TCRdb running MiXCR on the immunoSEQ multiplex PCR reads. The profile shows about 200,000 distinct CDR3 sequences, around 93% of them singletons. TEMRA cells were FACS-enriched, with CD8+ and CD4+ T cells isolated negatively. CDR3 size: 16 residues. Germline CDR1 and CDR2: DFQATT and SNEGSKA (reference sequence). Unmatched junction bases numbered 6, after V lost 0 bases and J lost 1 base.

Sequencing used CD4+ T cells from PBMCs. The rearrangement joins TRBV20-1 to TRBJ2-1, with 7 bases identical to TRBD1. The clonotype was recovered from a human donor with multiple sclerosis. The CDR3 DNA sequence: TGCAGTGCTAGAGATTGGGCCAGGGGGTCCTACAATGAGCAGTTCTTC. Amino acid sequence: CSARDWARGSYNEQFF.